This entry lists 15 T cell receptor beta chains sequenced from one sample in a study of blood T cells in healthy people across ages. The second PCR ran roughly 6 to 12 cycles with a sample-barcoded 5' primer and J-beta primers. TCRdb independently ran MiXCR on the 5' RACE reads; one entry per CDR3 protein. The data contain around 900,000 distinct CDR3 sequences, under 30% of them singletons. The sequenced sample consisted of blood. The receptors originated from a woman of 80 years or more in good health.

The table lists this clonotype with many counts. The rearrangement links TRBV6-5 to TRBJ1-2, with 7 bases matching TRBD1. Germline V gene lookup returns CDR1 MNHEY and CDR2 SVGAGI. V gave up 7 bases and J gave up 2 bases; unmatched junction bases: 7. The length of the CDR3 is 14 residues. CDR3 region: CASTRQGRNYGYTF. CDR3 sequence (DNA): TGTGCCAGCACAAGACAGGGAAGGAACTATGGCTACACCTTC.

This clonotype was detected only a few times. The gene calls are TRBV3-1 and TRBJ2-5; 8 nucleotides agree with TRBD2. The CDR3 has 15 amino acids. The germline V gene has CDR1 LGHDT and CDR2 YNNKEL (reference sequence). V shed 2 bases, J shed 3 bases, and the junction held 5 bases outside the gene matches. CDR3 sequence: CASSQRGLGEETQYF. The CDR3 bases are TGTGCCAGCAGCCAAAGGGGACTAGGGGAAGAGACCCAGTACTTC.

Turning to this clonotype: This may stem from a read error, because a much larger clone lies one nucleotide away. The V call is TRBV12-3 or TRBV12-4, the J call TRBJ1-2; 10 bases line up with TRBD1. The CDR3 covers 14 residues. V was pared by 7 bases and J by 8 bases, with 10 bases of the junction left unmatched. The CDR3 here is CASTLGTGAGGYTF. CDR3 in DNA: TGTGCCAGCACCCTGGGGACAGGGGCTGGCGGCTACACCTTC.

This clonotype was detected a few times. CDR3 DNA sequence: TGTGCCAGCAGTCAGTCAGGGGTGTGGCACACCGGGGAGCTGTTTTTT. The encoded protein is CASSQSGVWHTGELFF. This chain connects TRBV12-3 or TRBV12-4 to TRBJ2-2; weak D call: TRBD1 (6 bases). The CDR3 is 16 residues long. V dropped 5 bases and J dropped 3 bases, with 16 bases sitting between them.

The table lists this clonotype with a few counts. The CDR3 here is CSARSGLNTEAFF. Written as DNA, the CDR3 is TGCAGTGCTAGATCCGGGTTGAACACTGAAGCTTTCTTT. This sequence joins TRBV20-1 and TRBJ1-1, with no clear D. The CDR3 sequence is 13 residues long. CDR1 DFQATT and CDR2 SNEGSKA come from the germline V gene (reference sequence). V was shortened by 2 bases and J by 0 bases, with 7 bases between the two germline ends.

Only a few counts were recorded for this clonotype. This CDR3 is CASSTRGMREKLFF. CDR3 DNA sequence: TGCGCCAGCAGCACCAGGGGTATGCGTGAAAAACTGTTTTTT. The gene calls are TRBV5-1 and TRBJ1-4; D might be TRBD1 (6 bases). V lost 4 bases and J lost 7, with 14 bases in between. Germline CDR1 is SGHRS and CDR2 is YFSETQ. The CDR3 is 14 residues long.

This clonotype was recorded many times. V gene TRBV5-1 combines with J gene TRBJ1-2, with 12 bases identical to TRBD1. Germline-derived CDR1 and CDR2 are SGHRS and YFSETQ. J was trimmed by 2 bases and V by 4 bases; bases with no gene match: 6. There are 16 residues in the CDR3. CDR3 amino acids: CASSVSGTGGNYGYTF. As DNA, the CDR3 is TGCGCCAGCAGCGTTTCCGGGACAGGGGGCAACTATGGCTACACCTTC.

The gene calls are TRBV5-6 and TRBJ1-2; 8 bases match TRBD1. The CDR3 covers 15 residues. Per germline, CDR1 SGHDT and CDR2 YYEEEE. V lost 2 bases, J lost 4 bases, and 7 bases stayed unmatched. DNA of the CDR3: TGTGCCAGCAGCTTAGAGACAACAGGGGGCTATGGCTACACCTTC. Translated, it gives CASSLETTGGYGYTF.

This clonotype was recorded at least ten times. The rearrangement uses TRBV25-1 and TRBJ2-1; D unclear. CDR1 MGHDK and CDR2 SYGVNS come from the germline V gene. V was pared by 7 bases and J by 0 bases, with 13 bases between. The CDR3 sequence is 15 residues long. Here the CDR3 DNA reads TGTGCCAGCATTGGTAGCCCGAGCTCCTACAATGAGCAGTTCTTC. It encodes CASIGSPSSYNEQFF.

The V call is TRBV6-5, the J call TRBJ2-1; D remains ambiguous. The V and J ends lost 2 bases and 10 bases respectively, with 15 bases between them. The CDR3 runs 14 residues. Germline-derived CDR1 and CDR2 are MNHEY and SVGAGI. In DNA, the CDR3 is TGTGCCAGCAGTTACCTCAAGCCCGCCCAGGAGCAGTTCTTC. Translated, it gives CASSYLKPAQEQFF.

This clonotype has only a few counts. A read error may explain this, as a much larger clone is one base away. This CDR3 reads CASSPRTRDDNEQFF. The CDR3 region has the DNA TGTGCCAGCAGTCCCCGGACTAGGGATGACAATGAGCAGTTCTTC. This chain links TRBV6-2 or TRBV6-3 with TRBJ2-1; 7 nucleotides align to TRBD2. The CDR3 covers 15 residues. Germline CDR1 and CDR2: MNHEY and SVGEGT. Trimming removed 5 bases from V and 5 bases from J; junction bases left unmatched: 9.

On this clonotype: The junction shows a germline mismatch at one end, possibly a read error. The CDR3, as DNA: TGTGTCAGCAGTTGGCCGAACAGGGGCACTGAAGCTTTCTTT. The encoded protein is CVSSWPNRGTEAFF. The V call is TRBV6-2 or TRBV6-3, the J call TRBJ1-1; TRBD1 aligns across 7 bases. The CDR3 length is 14 residues. The germline CDR1 and CDR2 sequences are MNHEY and SVGEGT.

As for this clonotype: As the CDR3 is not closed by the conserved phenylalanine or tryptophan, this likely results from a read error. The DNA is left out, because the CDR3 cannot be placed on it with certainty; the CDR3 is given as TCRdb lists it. CDR3 sequence reads: CASSLAPGDTEYS. The chain combines TRBV12-3 or TRBV12-4 with TRBJ2-3. The CDR3 is 13 residues long, counting both termini.

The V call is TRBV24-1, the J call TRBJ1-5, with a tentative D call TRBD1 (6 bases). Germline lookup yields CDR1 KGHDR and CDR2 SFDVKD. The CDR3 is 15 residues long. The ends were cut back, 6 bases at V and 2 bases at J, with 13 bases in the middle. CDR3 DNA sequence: TGTGCCACCAGTCCCTCCAGGGGTGGCAATCAGCCCCAGCATTTT. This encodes CATSPSRGGNQPQHF.

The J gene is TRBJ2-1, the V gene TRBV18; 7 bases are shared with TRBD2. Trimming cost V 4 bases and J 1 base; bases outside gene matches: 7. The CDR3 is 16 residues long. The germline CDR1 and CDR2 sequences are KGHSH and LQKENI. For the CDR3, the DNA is TGTGCCAGCTCACGACTCAGCGGGGTTTCCTACAATGAGCAGTTCTTC. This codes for CASSRLSGVSYNEQFF.